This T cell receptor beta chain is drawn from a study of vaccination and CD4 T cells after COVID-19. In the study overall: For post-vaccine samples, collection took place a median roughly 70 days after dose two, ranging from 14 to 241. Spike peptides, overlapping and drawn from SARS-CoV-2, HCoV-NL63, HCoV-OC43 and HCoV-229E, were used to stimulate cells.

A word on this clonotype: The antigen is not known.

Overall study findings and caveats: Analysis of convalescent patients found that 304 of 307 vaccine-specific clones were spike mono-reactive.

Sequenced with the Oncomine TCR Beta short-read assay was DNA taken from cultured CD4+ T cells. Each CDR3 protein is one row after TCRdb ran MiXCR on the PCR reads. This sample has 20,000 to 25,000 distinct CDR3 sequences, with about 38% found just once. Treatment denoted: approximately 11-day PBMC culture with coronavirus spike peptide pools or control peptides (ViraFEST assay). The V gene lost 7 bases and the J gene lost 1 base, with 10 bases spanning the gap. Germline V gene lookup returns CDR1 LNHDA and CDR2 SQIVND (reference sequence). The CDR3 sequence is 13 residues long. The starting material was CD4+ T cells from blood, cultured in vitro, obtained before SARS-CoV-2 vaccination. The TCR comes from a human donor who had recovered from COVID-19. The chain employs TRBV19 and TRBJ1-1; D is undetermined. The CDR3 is CASKRETNTEAFF. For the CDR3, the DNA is TGTGCCAGTAAGCGGGAGACGAACACTGAAGCTTTCTTT.